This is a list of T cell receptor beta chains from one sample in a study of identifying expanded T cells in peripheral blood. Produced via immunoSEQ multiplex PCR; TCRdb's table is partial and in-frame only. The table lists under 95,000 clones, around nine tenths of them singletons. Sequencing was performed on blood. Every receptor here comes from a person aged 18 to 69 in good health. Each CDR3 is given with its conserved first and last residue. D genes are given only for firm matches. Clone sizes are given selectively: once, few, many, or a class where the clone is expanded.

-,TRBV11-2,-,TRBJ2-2,CASSLTGTLTGELFF,TGTGCCAGCAGCTTAACCGGGACACTCACCGGGGAGCTGTTTTTT
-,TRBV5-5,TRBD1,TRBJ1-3,CASSTGTGGNTIYF,TGTGCCAGCAGCACGGGGACAGGCGGAAACACCATATATTTT
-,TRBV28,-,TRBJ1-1,CASSLYGVNTEAFF,TGTGCCAGCAGTTTATACGGGGTGAACACTGAAGCTTTCTTT
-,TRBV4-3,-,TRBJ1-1,CASSQSGDTEAFF,TGCGCCAGCAGCCAATCAGGGGACACTGAAGCTTTCTTT
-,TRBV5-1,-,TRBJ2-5,CASSFGVLETQYF,TGCGCCAGCAGCTTCGGGGTGCTCGAGACCCAGTACTTC
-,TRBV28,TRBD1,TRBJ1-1,CASSPPGQGIAGGTEAFF,TGTGCCAGCAGTCCTCCGGGACAGGGAATCGCGGGTGGCACTGAAGCTTTCTTT
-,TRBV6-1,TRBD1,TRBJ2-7,CASSEVGRGTYEQYF,TGTGCCAGCAGTGAAGTAGGCAGGGGGACCTACGAGCAGTACTTC
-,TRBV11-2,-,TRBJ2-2,CASSLERWAGELFF,TGTGCCAGCAGCTTAGAACGGTGGGCCGGGGAGCTGTTTTTT
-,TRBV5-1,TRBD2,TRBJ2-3,CASSLSGNKADTQYF,TGCGCCAGCAGCCTAAGCGGGAATAAGGCAGATACGCAGTATTTT
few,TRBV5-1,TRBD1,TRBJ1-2,CASSQTTGGMGYTF,TGCGCCAGCAGCCAGACGACAGGGGGAATGGGCTACACCTTC
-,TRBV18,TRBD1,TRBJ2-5,CASSPPGQQETQYF,TGTGCCAGCTCACCACCGGGACAGCAAGAGACCCAGTACTTC
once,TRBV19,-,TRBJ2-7,CASSIAGAFEQYF,TGTGCCAGTAGTATTGCTGGGGCCTTCGAGCAGTACTTC
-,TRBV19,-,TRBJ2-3,CASSIGSGRGTDTQYF,TGTGCCAGTAGTATAGGAAGTGGACGAGGCACAGATACGCAGTATTTT
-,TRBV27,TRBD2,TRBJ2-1,CASSSYLAGGNNEQFF,TGTGCCAGCAGCTCCTACCTAGCGGGGGGTAACAATGAGCAGTTCTTC
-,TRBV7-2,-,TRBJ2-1,CASSLDLYRAPYNEQFF,TGTGCCAGCAGCTTAGACCTATACAGGGCCCCCTACAATGAGCAGTTCTTC
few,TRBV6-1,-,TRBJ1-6,CASRDAGSLHF,TGTGCCAGCAGGGATGCGGGTTCCCTCCACTTT
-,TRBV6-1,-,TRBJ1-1,CASILAGQEREAFF,TGTGCCAGCATCCTTGCGGGACAAGAACGAGAAGCTTTCTTT
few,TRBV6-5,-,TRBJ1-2,CASSDGLAHYTF,TGTGCCAGCAGTGACGGACTTGCACACTACACCTTC
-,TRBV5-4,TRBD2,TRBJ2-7,CASSSSDLAGGGEQYF,TGTGCCAGCAGCTCCAGCGATCTAGCGGGAGGGGGCGAGCAGTACTTC
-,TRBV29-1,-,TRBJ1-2,CSARDNNYGYTF,TGCAGCGCCCGGGACAATAACTATGGCTACACCTTC
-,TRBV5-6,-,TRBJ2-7,CASTSGGHEQYF,TGTGCCAGCACCTCAGGCGGCCACGAGCAGTACTTC
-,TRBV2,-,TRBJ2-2,CASSERLAWAGELFF,TGTGCCAGCAGTGAACGGCTAGCGTGGGCCGGGGAGCTGTTTTTT
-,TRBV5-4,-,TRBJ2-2,CASSHDLNAGELFF,TGTGCCAGCAGCCATGATCTGAACGCCGGGGAGCTGTTTTTT
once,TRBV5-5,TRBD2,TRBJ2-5,CASSLYGGGPETQYF,TGTGCCAGCAGCTTGTATGGCGGGGGACCAGAGACCCAGTACTTC